Following are 29 T cell receptor beta chains from one sample sequenced in a study of spatial heterogeneity in lung cancer. TCRdb re-analysed the 5' RACE reads in MiXCR, keeping a single row per CDR3 protein. The repertoire holds more than 40,000 distinct CDR3 sequences, with under 25% as singletons. Time point indicated: blood at routine non-recurrence follow-up after resection. The specimen comprised PBMCs, sampled at follow-up. These receptors came from a female donor with early-stage non-small cell lung cancer.

Ten or more counts support this clonotype. The rearrangement joins TRBV6-1 to TRBJ1-5; 9 bases are shared with TRBD1. Losses at the gene ends were 2 bases for V and 6 bases for J; bases not matched to a gene: 2. This CDR3 contains 14 residues. Germline lookup yields CDR1 MNHNS and CDR2 SASEGT. The CDR3 loop reads CASSETGGGQPQHF. Written as DNA, the CDR3 is TGTGCCAGCAGTGAAACAGGGGGCGGTCAGCCCCAGCATTTT.

There are a few counts of this clonotype. This chain joins TRBV19 and TRBJ1-5, with D possibly being TRBD1 (5 bases). The CDR3 contains 15 residues. Trimming shortened V by 5 bases and J by 6 bases, and 17 bases separated the two germline ends. The germline V gene encodes CDR1 LNHDA and CDR2 SQIVND (reference sequence). As DNA, the CDR3 is TGTGCCAGTAGTCCGGGACTAAATTGGGGTCAGCCCCAGCATTTT. Protein: CASSPGLNWGQPQHF.

A few counts support this clonotype. V gene TRBV18 combines with J gene TRBJ2-5; D call uncertain. V dropped 0 bases and J dropped 4 bases, with 15 bases sitting between them. Germline values: CDR1 KGHSH, CDR2 LQKENI. This CDR3 has 16 amino acids. CDR3 in DNA: TGTGCCAGCTCACCACCTTTAAGAGCGTCGGGAGAGACCCAGTACTTC. Its translation: CASSPPLRASGETQYF.

This sequence joins TRBV11-2 and TRBJ2-7, with TRBD2 matching over 12 bases. The CDR3 has 14 residues. Per the germline V gene, CDR1 is SGHAT and CDR2 is FQNNGV. Unmatched junction bases numbered 2, after V lost 4 bases and J lost 4 bases. The CDR3: CASSSLAGGYEQYF. The CDR3 DNA follows: TGTGCCAGCAGCTCCCTAGCGGGAGGGTACGAGCAGTACTTC.

In its sample, this clonotype was seen many times. V and J are TRBV18 and TRBJ2-7; D uncertain. The CDR3 is 13 amino acids. Trimming shortened V by 1 base and J by 5 bases, and 9 bases separated the two germline ends. Germline V gene lookup returns CDR1 KGHSH and CDR2 LQKENI. The DNA for the CDR3 is TGTGCCAGCTCACCACGAAGTAGAGACGAGCAGTACGTC. It specifies CASSPRSRDEQYV.

This clonotype was observed at least ten times. This chain uses TRBV29-1 with TRBJ2-6; D gene unclear. Per the germline V gene, CDR1 is SQVTM and CDR2 is ANQGSEA. Trimming cost V 6 bases and J 0 bases, with 12 bases left between them. There are 15 residues in the CDR3. The CDR3 spells CSVLDRASGANVLTF. The DNA of the CDR3 is TGCAGCGTCCTCGATAGGGCCTCTGGGGCCAACGTCCTGACTTTC.

The chain joins TRBV12-3 or TRBV12-4 to TRBJ2-5; 7 bases line up with TRBD2. This CDR3 contains 14 residues. The ends lost 8 bases at V and 1 base at J; junction bases unmatched: 7. CDR3 amino acids: CASALSGAQETQYF. The CDR3 DNA sequence: TGTGCCAGCGCCTTGAGCGGGGCCCAAGAGACCCAGTACTTC.

This clonotype was detected a few times. The chain links TRBV18 to TRBJ2-5; TRBD2 matches at 8 bases. Trimming removed 2 bases from V and 5 bases from J; junction bases left unmatched: 16. The CDR3 spans 18 residues. Germline V gives CDR1 KGHSH, CDR2 LQKENI. CDR3 sequence reads: CASSPKGAGAIGGETQYF. The CDR3 nucleotides read TGTGCCAGCTCACCAAAGGGAGCGGGGGCTATTGGTGGTGAGACCCAGTACTTC.

This clonotype has a handful of counts. The CDR3 sequence: CASSFQASYGYTF. The CDR3 DNA sequence: TGCGCCAGCAGCTTCCAGGCGAGCTATGGCTACACCTTC. V and J are TRBV5-1 and TRBJ1-2; D is undetermined. The CDR3 extends over 13 amino acids. Trimming shortened V by 2 bases and J by 4 bases, and 9 bases separated the two germline ends. Germline V gives CDR1 SGHRS, CDR2 YFSETQ.

In this sample, this clonotype turned up a few times. The rearrangement joins TRBV10-3 to TRBJ2-5; D unresolved. The V gene's germline CDR1 is ENHRY and CDR2 SYGVKD. Trimming stripped 11 bases from V and 8 bases from J, with 6 bases between. The CDR3 is 8 residues long. This CDR3 is CAARTQYF. The CDR3 coding sequence is TGTGCCGCCCGTACCCAGTACTTC.

The genes are TRBV2 and TRBJ2-7, with 9 nucleotides matching TRBD1. The ends lost 8 bases at V and 5 bases at J; junction bases unmatched: 4. Germline assignment: CDR1 SNHLY and CDR2 FYNNEI. The CDR3 loop spans 12 amino acids. The CDR3 DNA reads as TGTGCCAGCCGGGGACAGGGTAACGAGCAGTACTTC. This translates into CASRGQGNEQYF.

This clonotype was counted a single time. V and J are TRBV6-5 and TRBJ2-1; perhaps TRBD2 as D (6 bases). The V end was cut by 6 bases, the J end by 1 base, with 16 bases between. Germline CDR1 MNHEY, CDR2 SVGAGI. The length of the CDR3 is 16 residues. CDR3 sequence (DNA): TGTGCCAGCAGCTCGACGGGCGGGGAGTCCTACAATGAGCAGTTCTTC. Translating gives CASSSTGGESYNEQFF.

This clonotype was observed many times. The J gene is TRBJ2-1, the V gene TRBV20-1; 9 bases are a match to TRBD2. Per germline, CDR1 DFQATT and CDR2 SNEGSKA (reference sequence). The V and J ends lost 0 bases and 8 bases, in that order; junction bases with no gene match: 5. There are 14 residues in the CDR3. CDR3 protein: CSARDFAGGDEQFF. The CDR3 coding sequence is TGCAGTGCTAGAGATTTCGCGGGAGGGGATGAGCAGTTCTTC.

This clonotype was recorded many times. CDR3 sequence reads: CASSPRGTGTDTQYF. CDR3 in DNA: TGTGCCAGCAGCCCCCGCGGGACTGGCACAGATACGCAGTATTTT. The chain uses TRBV11-2 and TRBJ2-3; TRBD2 is a possible D gene (6 bases). The CDR3 runs to 15 residues. Germline V gene sequence: CDR1 SGHAT, CDR2 FQNNGV. Deletions cut 5 bases from V and 1 base from J, with 13 bases between.

This clonotype has a count of ten or more. The V call is TRBV12-3 or TRBV12-4, the J call TRBJ2-1; D is unclear. This CDR3 region has 12 residues. V lost 4 bases, J lost 4 bases, and 5 bases lay in between. The CDR3 loop reads CASSSRYNEQFF. The CDR3 DNA reads TGTGCCAGCAGTTCGAGATACAATGAGCAGTTCTTC.

This clonotype appeared many times. V and J are TRBV24-1 and TRBJ2-2; D not certain. V lost 0 bases and J lost 1, with 11 bases in between. This CDR3 region has 17 residues. From germline, CDR1 is KGHDR and CDR2 SFDVKD. The CDR3 DNA reads TGTGCCACCAGTGATTTGCTACTGACCGTGAACACCGGGGAGCTGTTTTTT. Protein: CATSDLLLTVNTGELFF.

This clonotype was seen more than once but under ten times. The V gene is TRBV12-3 or TRBV12-4, the J gene TRBJ2-1; 14 positions agree with TRBD2. V shed 7 bases, J shed 0 bases, and the junction held 11 bases outside the gene matches. The CDR3 is made up of 19 amino acids. DNA for the CDR3: TGTGCCAGCACCTTGGGGACTAGCGGGGGTTATAGCTCCTACAATGAGCAGTTCTTC. Protein: CASTLGTSGGYSSYNEQFF.

This clonotype was detected a few times. This rearrangement joins TRBV19 to TRBJ2-3, with a weak D call TRBD2 (7 bases). V dropped 4 bases and J dropped 5 bases, with 22 bases sitting between them. This CDR3 is built from 17 residues. CDR1 is LNHDA, CDR2 SQIVND, per germline (reference sequence). CDR3 coding DNA: TGTGCCAGTAGTACATCAGGGGCAGCGGCGGGAGTAGATACGCAGTATTTT. Amino acids: CASSTSGAAAGVDTQYF.

Here the CDR3 DNA reads TGTGCCAGCAGCTCACTACCTGACAGGGTTGGAAACACCATATATTTT. This codes for CASSSLPDRVGNTIYF. This chain joins TRBV7-9 and TRBJ1-3; TRBD1 matches at 7 bases. J gave up 3 bases and V 4 bases, and 9 bases lay outside the gene matches. CDR3 length: 16 amino acids. Germline CDR1 SEHNR, CDR2 FQNEAQ (reference sequence).

This clonotype has a handful of counts. V and J are TRBV29-1 and TRBJ2-7, with 7 positions matching TRBD2. In germline, CDR1 is SQVTM, CDR2 ANQGSEA. This CDR3 region has 13 residues. The trim removed 2 bases at V and 4 bases at J, leaving 5 bases unmatched. The chain's CDR3 is CSVEMRESYEQYF. DNA of the CDR3: TGCAGCGTTGAAATGCGGGAGAGTTACGAGCAGTACTTC.

This clonotype was detected ten times or more. V gene TRBV10-3 combines with J gene TRBJ2-1; TRBD2 matches at 9 bases. This CDR3 region has 15 residues. Germline CDR1 reads ENHRY; CDR2 reads SYGVKD. The junction had 13 bases not matched to a gene; V was cut back by 10 bases and J by 6 bases. CDR3 in amino acids: CATQTGTSSLNEQFF. The CDR3 region has the DNA TGTGCCACGCAAACCGGGACTAGCTCTCTCAATGAGCAGTTCTTC.

The gene calls are TRBV7-3 and TRBJ2-5; 8 bases match TRBD2. This CDR3 has 16 residues. The trim removed 5 bases at V and 5 bases at J, leaving 13 bases unmatched. The germline V gene has CDR1 SGHTA and CDR2 FQGTGA. The CDR3 bases are TGTGCCAGCAGCCCCCGGGGAGCGGGAGAAATGGAGACCCAGTACTTC. The encoded protein is CASSPRGAGEMETQYF. Using reference TRBV7-3 and TRBJ2-5 for the parts outside the CDR3, the full variable domain is GAGVSQTPSNKVTEKGKYVELRCDPISGHTALYWYRQSLGQGPEFLIYFQGTGAADDSGLPNDRFFAVRPEGSVSTLKIQRTERGDSAVYLCASSPRGAGEMETQYFGPGTRLLVL.

This clonotype was observed many times. The gene calls are TRBV7-9 and TRBJ1-1; 7 nucleotides align to TRBD1. Germline-derived CDR1 and CDR2 are SEHNR and FQNEAQ (reference sequence). This CDR3 comprises 13 residues. The J segment lost 0 bases and the V segment lost 7 bases, leaving 2 bases of the junction unmatched. CDR3 in amino acids: CASNRGLNTEAFF. For the CDR3, the DNA is TGTGCCAGCAACAGGGGCCTGAACACTGAAGCTTTCTTT.

This clonotype was observed a few times. The chain recombines TRBV7-8 with TRBJ2-7; D remains unclear. V was pared by 4 bases and J by 6 bases, with 16 bases between. Looked up from germline, CDR1 is SGHVS and CDR2 is FQNEAQ. The CDR3 is 14 residues long. The CDR3 loop reads CASSSGRMGFEQYF. The CDR3 DNA reads as TGTGCCAGCAGCTCCGGTCGCATGGGCTTCGAGCAGTACTTC.

Ten or more counts support this clonotype. The chain combines TRBV11-2 with TRBJ2-7; 8 bases fit TRBD2. CDR3 size: 16 residues. Unmatched junction bases numbered 5, after V lost 1 base and J lost 0 bases. CDR1 and CDR2 (germline): SGHAT, FQNNGV. CDR3 in amino acids: CASSLGLGLDSYEQYF. The CDR3 coding sequence is TGTGCCAGCAGCTTAGGTTTGGGACTAGACTCCTACGAGCAGTACTTC.

J is TRBJ2-1 and V is TRBV11-3, with a tentative D call TRBD1 (6 bases). The germline V gene encodes CDR1 SGHNT and CDR2 YENEEA. Trimming stripped 5 bases from V and 10 bases from J, with 18 bases between. The CDR3 loop spans 14 amino acids. The DNA for the CDR3 is TGTGCCAGCAGCCTTACCAGGACAGCTATAGAGCAGTTCTTC. Protein product: CASSLTRTAIEQFF.

This clonotype was seen ten or more times. V and J are TRBV23-1 and TRBJ1-5; TRBD1 matches 7 bases. TRBV23-1 is labeled an ORF, and its function is uncertain. The V and J ends lost 4 bases and 7 bases, in that order; junction bases with no gene match: 16. CDR3 length: 17 residues. The CDR3 here is CASSPLGHRQGGQPQHF. CDR3 nucleotides: TGCGCCAGCAGTCCATTAGGCCATCGACAGGGCGGCCAGCCCCAGCATTTT.

The V and J genes are TRBV20-1 and TRBJ2-1; a weak D match, TRBD1 (5 bases). There are 12 residues in the CDR3. V was clipped by 6 bases and J by 8 bases, with 14 bases between them. Germline CDR1 DFQATT, CDR2 SNEGSKA (reference sequence). The chain's CDR3 is CSALEQADEQFF. CDR3 nucleotide sequence: TGCAGTGCCCTTGAACAGGCCGATGAGCAGTTCTTC.

This clonotype showed up many times. The rearrangement joins TRBV2 to TRBJ2-7; 9 nucleotides align to TRBD2. The CDR3 sequence is 14 residues long. After removal of 0 bases from V and 4 bases from J, the junction contained 1 base not matched to a gene. Per the germline V gene, CDR1 is SNHLY and CDR2 is FYNNEI. CDR3: CASSEASGRYEQYF. The CDR3 DNA is TGTGCCAGCAGTGAAGCCAGCGGGAGGTACGAGCAGTACTTC.